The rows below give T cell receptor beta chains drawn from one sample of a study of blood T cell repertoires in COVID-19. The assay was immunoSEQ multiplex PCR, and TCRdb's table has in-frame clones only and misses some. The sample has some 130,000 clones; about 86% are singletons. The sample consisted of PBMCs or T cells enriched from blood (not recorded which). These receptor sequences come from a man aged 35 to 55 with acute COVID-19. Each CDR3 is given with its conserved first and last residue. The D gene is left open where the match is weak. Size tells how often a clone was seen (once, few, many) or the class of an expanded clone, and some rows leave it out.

cdr3_aa: CATSKGVGQGHEAFF
cdr3_nt: TGTGCCACCAGCAAAGGAGTGGGACAGGGTCATGAAGCTTTCTTT
cdr3_length: 15
d_call: TRBD1
j_call: TRBJ1-1
v_call: TRBV15
clone_size: .

cdr3_aa: CASSLATSSESTDTQYF
cdr3_nt: TGTGCCAGCAGCTTAGCGACTAGCTCAGAGAGCACAGATACGCAGTATTTT
cdr3_length: 17
d_call: TRBD2
j_call: TRBJ2-3
v_call: TRBV7-9
clone_size: .

cdr3_aa: CASSSATGGKFTGELFF
cdr3_nt: TGTGCCAGCAGCTCGGCAACGGGGGGGAAATTTACCGGGGAGCTGTTTTTT
cdr3_length: 17
d_call: TRBD2
j_call: TRBJ2-2
v_call: TRBV5-4
clone_size: .

cdr3_aa: CASSPGTGGRIGDTQYF
cdr3_nt: TGTGCCAGCTCACCCGGGACAGGTGGAAGGATCGGAGATACGCAGTATTTT
cdr3_length: 17
d_call: TRBD1
j_call: TRBJ2-3
v_call: TRBV18
clone_size: .

cdr3_aa: CASRQGGPGEQYF
cdr3_nt: TGTGCCAGCAGACAAGGGGGTCCAGGCGAGCAGTACTTC
cdr3_length: 13
d_call: .
j_call: TRBJ2-7
v_call: TRBV28
clone_size: .

cdr3_aa: CASSPRLDYEQYF
cdr3_nt: TGTGCCAGCAGTCCTAGACTAGACTACGAGCAGTACTTC
cdr3_length: 13
d_call: .
j_call: TRBJ2-7
v_call: TRBV27
clone_size: .

cdr3_aa: CASSLGAGAIQETQYF
cdr3_nt: TGTGCCAGCAGCTTAGGAGCGGGGGCTATCCAAGAGACCCAGTACTTC
cdr3_length: 16
d_call: TRBD2
j_call: TRBJ2-5
v_call: TRBV7-9
clone_size: .

cdr3_aa: CASSHKGSGGYNEQFF
cdr3_nt: TGTGCCAGCAGCCATAAAGGTAGCGGGGGATACAATGAGCAGTTCTTC
cdr3_length: 16
d_call: TRBD2
j_call: TRBJ2-1
v_call: TRBV5-8
clone_size: .

cdr3_aa: CASSPQAGQNQPQHF
cdr3_nt: TGTGCCAGCAGCCCCCAGGCAGGGCAAAACCAGCCCCAGCATTTT
cdr3_length: 15
d_call: .
j_call: TRBJ1-5
v_call: TRBV11-2
clone_size: .

cdr3_aa: CASSSGQGSIGSYNEQFF
cdr3_nt: TGTGCCAGCAGTTCGGGACAGGGGTCAATAGGCTCCTACAATGAGCAGTTCTTC
cdr3_length: 18
d_call: TRBD1
j_call: TRBJ2-1
v_call: TRBV28
clone_size: .

cdr3_aa: CASSWQGDQPQHF
cdr3_nt: TGCGCCAGCAGCTGGCAGGGGGATCAGCCCCAGCATTTT
cdr3_length: 13
d_call: TRBD1
j_call: TRBJ1-5
v_call: TRBV5-1
clone_size: .

cdr3_aa: CASSSPGQMLNEQFF
cdr3_nt: TGCGCCAGCAGCTCTCCGGGACAGATGTTGAATGAGCAGTTCTTC
cdr3_length: 15
d_call: TRBD1
j_call: TRBJ2-1
v_call: TRBV5-1
clone_size: .

cdr3_aa: CASSRYRVDQPQHF
cdr3_nt: TGTGCCAGTAGTAGATACAGGGTGGATCAGCCCCAGCATTTT
cdr3_length: 14
d_call: .
j_call: TRBJ1-5
v_call: TRBV19
clone_size: .

cdr3_aa: CASSLLTGLAGDTQYF
cdr3_nt: TGTGCCAGCAGCCTACTAACGGGACTAGCGGGAGATACGCAGTATTTT
cdr3_length: 16
d_call: TRBD2
j_call: TRBJ2-3
v_call: TRBV7-2
clone_size: few

cdr3_aa: CASMSSGGTSPLHF
cdr3_nt: TGTGCCAGTATGTCTTCAGGGGGTACTTCACCCCTCCACTTT
cdr3_length: 14
d_call: TRBD1
j_call: TRBJ1-6
v_call: TRBV19
clone_size: .

cdr3_aa: CASSLWGGSYEQYF
cdr3_nt: TGTGCCAGCAGCTTATGGGGCGGAAGCTACGAGCAGTACTTC
cdr3_length: 14
d_call: .
j_call: TRBJ2-7
v_call: TRBV11-2
clone_size: .

cdr3_aa: CASLLYSYEQYF
cdr3_nt: TGTGCCAGTCTTCTTTATTCCTACGAGCAGTACTTC
cdr3_length: 12
d_call: .
j_call: TRBJ2-7
v_call: TRBV9
clone_size: .

cdr3_aa: CASSSSGSPLHF
cdr3_nt: TGTGCCAGCAGCTCCAGCGGTTCACCCCTCCACTTT
cdr3_length: 12
d_call: .
j_call: TRBJ1-6
v_call: TRBV7-9
clone_size: .

cdr3_aa: CASSLGSGGGTGDTQYF
cdr3_nt: TGTGCCAGCAGCTTAGGTTCGGGCGGGGGAACTGGGGATACGCAGTATTTT
cdr3_length: 17
d_call: TRBD2
j_call: TRBJ2-3
v_call: TRBV7-3
clone_size: .

cdr3_aa: CASSERFGGSSYEQYF
cdr3_nt: TGTGCCAGCTCCGAAAGGTTCGGAGGGAGCAGCTACGAGCAGTACTTC
cdr3_length: 16
d_call: .
j_call: TRBJ2-7
v_call: TRBV2
clone_size: few

cdr3_aa: CSVGEGGHTEAFF
cdr3_nt: TGCAGCGTTGGGGAGGGAGGGCACACTGAAGCTTTCTTT
cdr3_length: 13
d_call: .
j_call: TRBJ1-1
v_call: TRBV29-1
clone_size: .

cdr3_aa: CASSLDRNTEAFF
cdr3_nt: TGTGCCAGCAGCTTGGACAGAAACACTGAAGCTTTCTTT
cdr3_length: 13
d_call: .
j_call: TRBJ1-1
v_call: TRBV5-6
clone_size: few

cdr3_aa: CASSEGGLAGVRSYEQYF
cdr3_nt: TGTGCCAGCAGTGAAGGAGGGCTAGCGGGGGTAAGATCCTACGAGCAGTACTTC
cdr3_length: 18
d_call: TRBD2
j_call: TRBJ2-7
v_call: TRBV2
clone_size: .

cdr3_aa: CASSFTDFNSPLHF
cdr3_nt: TGTGCCAGCTCGTTCACGGACTTCAATTCACCCCTCCACTTT
cdr3_length: 14
d_call: .
j_call: TRBJ1-6
v_call: TRBV18
clone_size: once

cdr3_aa: CASSQGAGKGNEKLFF
cdr3_nt: TGTGCCAGCAGCCAAGGTGCAGGGAAGGGAAATGAAAAACTGTTTTTT
cdr3_length: 16
d_call: .
j_call: TRBJ1-4
v_call: TRBV3-1/TRBV3-2
clone_size: few

cdr3_aa: CASTGSYNEQFF
cdr3_nt: TGCGCCAGCACCGGGTCCTACAATGAGCAGTTCTTC
cdr3_length: 12
d_call: .
j_call: TRBJ2-1
v_call: TRBV5-1
clone_size: .

cdr3_aa: CASSFSGSQFF
cdr3_nt: TGCGCCAGCAGCTTTAGCGGATCCCAGTTCTTC
cdr3_length: 11
d_call: .
j_call: TRBJ2-1
v_call: TRBV5-1
clone_size: .

cdr3_aa: CASSLKEIGGYTF
cdr3_nt: TGTGCCAGCAGCTTAAAGGAGATAGGCGGCTACACCTTC
cdr3_length: 13
d_call: .
j_call: TRBJ1-2
v_call: TRBV7-3
clone_size: .

cdr3_aa: CASDSEGLGRDTQYF
cdr3_nt: TGTGCCAGCGACTCCGAAGGACTAGGAAGAGATACGCAGTATTTT
cdr3_length: 15
d_call: TRBD2
j_call: TRBJ2-3
v_call: TRBV28
clone_size: once

cdr3_aa: CASSLKGTSYEQYF
cdr3_nt: TGTGCCAGCAGTCTAAAGGGGACATCCTACGAGCAGTACTTC
cdr3_length: 14
d_call: .
j_call: TRBJ2-7
v_call: TRBV7-2
clone_size: .

cdr3_aa: CASSLGTSPDTQYF
cdr3_nt: TGTGCCAGCAGCTTAGGGACTAGTCCAGATACGCAGTATTTT
cdr3_length: 14
d_call: TRBD2
j_call: TRBJ2-3
v_call: TRBV7-3
clone_size: .

cdr3_aa: CASSLQSNQPQHF
cdr3_nt: TGTGCCAGCAGCTTGCAAAGCAATCAGCCCCAGCATTTT
cdr3_length: 13
d_call: .
j_call: TRBJ1-5
v_call: TRBV5-5
clone_size: few

cdr3_aa: CASSSLTGANVLTF
cdr3_nt: TGTGCCAGCAGTTCCCTAACTGGGGCCAACGTCCTGACTTTC
cdr3_length: 14
d_call: .
j_call: TRBJ2-6
v_call: TRBV6-5
clone_size: .

cdr3_aa: CASSEGGGGAAYEQYF
cdr3_nt: TGTGCCAGCAGTGAAGGGGGGGGCGGGGCCGCCTACGAGCAGTACTTC
cdr3_length: 16
d_call: .
j_call: TRBJ2-7
v_call: TRBV2
clone_size: .

cdr3_aa: CASRILGGAANEKLFF
cdr3_nt: TGTGCCAGCAGGATACTAGGGGGCGCAGCTAATGAAAAACTGTTTTTT
cdr3_length: 16
d_call: TRBD1
j_call: TRBJ1-4
v_call: TRBV28
clone_size: .

cdr3_aa: CSVDLREFLYNEQFF
cdr3_nt: TGCAGCGTTGACCTCCGGGAGTTCTTGTACAATGAGCAGTTCTTC
cdr3_length: 15
d_call: .
j_call: TRBJ2-1
v_call: TRBV29-1
clone_size: .

cdr3_aa: CASILDRGGQETQYF
cdr3_nt: TGTGCCAGCATCTTGGACAGGGGGGGTCAAGAGACCCAGTACTTC
cdr3_length: 15
d_call: TRBD1
j_call: TRBJ2-5
v_call: TRBV6-5
clone_size: .

cdr3_aa: CASSPGQGTEAFF
cdr3_nt: TGCGCCAGCAGCCCGGGACAGGGAACTGAAGCTTTCTTT
cdr3_length: 13
d_call: TRBD1
j_call: TRBJ1-1
v_call: TRBV5-1
clone_size: .

cdr3_aa: CASSRSGGWETQYF
cdr3_nt: TGCGCCAGCAGCCGCTCGGGGGGTTGGGAGACCCAGTACTTC
cdr3_length: 14
d_call: TRBD2
j_call: TRBJ2-5
v_call: TRBV5-1
clone_size: .

cdr3_aa: CASSPTASGLTGELFF
cdr3_nt: TGTGCCAGCAGCCCAACCGCTAGCGGGCTCACCGGGGAGCTGTTTTTT
cdr3_length: 16
d_call: TRBD2
j_call: TRBJ2-2
v_call: TRBV14
clone_size: .

cdr3_aa: CASSLTSGSTDTQYF
cdr3_nt: TGCGCCAGCAGCTTGACTAGCGGGAGCACAGATACGCAGTATTTT
cdr3_length: 15
d_call: TRBD2
j_call: TRBJ2-3
v_call: TRBV5-1
clone_size: .

cdr3_aa: CASSAEALGNTEAFF
cdr3_nt: TGTGCCAGCAGCGCCGAGGCTCTAGGGAACACTGAAGCTTTCTTT
cdr3_length: 15
d_call: .
j_call: TRBJ1-1
v_call: TRBV5-8
clone_size: few

cdr3_aa: CAWSGQGGEKLFF
cdr3_nt: TGTGCCTGGAGTGGGCAGGGAGGGGAAAAACTGTTTTTT
cdr3_length: 13
d_call: .
j_call: TRBJ1-4
v_call: TRBV30
clone_size: few

cdr3_aa: CASRPVRGRDTEAFF
cdr3_nt: TGTGCCAGCAGGCCCGTAAGGGGGAGGGACACTGAAGCTTTCTTT
cdr3_length: 15
d_call: .
j_call: TRBJ1-1
v_call: TRBV2
clone_size: once

cdr3_aa: CASSVDNYEQYF
cdr3_nt: TGCGCCAGCAGCGTCGACAACTACGAGCAGTACTTC
cdr3_length: 12
d_call: .
j_call: TRBJ2-7
v_call: TRBV5-1
clone_size: .

cdr3_aa: CASTPRGTVGTGELFF
cdr3_nt: TGTGCCAGCACCCCTCGGGGGACAGTGGGCACCGGGGAGCTGTTTTTT
cdr3_length: 16
d_call: .
j_call: TRBJ2-2
v_call: TRBV9
clone_size: few

cdr3_aa: CASSFPGLGGEQFF
cdr3_nt: TGTGCCAGCAGCTTCCCGGGACTAGGGGGTGAGCAGTTCTTC
cdr3_length: 14
d_call: TRBD2
j_call: TRBJ2-1
v_call: TRBV11-2
clone_size: .

cdr3_aa: CSASNQVSRGRGLFGVLTF
cdr3_nt: TGCAGTGCTAGTAATCAAGTCAGTAGGGGGCGAGGGTTATTCGGCGTCCTGACTTTC
cdr3_length: 19
d_call: TRBD1
j_call: TRBJ2-6
v_call: TRBV20-1
clone_size: .

cdr3_aa: CASSTGLAGGTDTQYF
cdr3_nt: TGTGCCAGCAGTACAGGGCTCGCGGGAGGGACAGATACGCAGTATTTT
cdr3_length: 16
d_call: TRBD2
j_call: TRBJ2-3
v_call: TRBV2
clone_size: .

cdr3_aa: CASSSGQEGGNTIYF
cdr3_nt: TGCGCCAGCAGCTCTGGACAGGAGGGTGGAAACACCATATATTTT
cdr3_length: 15
d_call: TRBD1
j_call: TRBJ1-3
v_call: TRBV5-1
clone_size: .

cdr3_aa: CASTDRSSVQYF
cdr3_nt: TGTGCCAGCACCGACAGGTCGAGTGTGCAGTACTTC
cdr3_length: 12
d_call: .
j_call: TRBJ2-7
v_call: TRBV6-6
clone_size: .

cdr3_aa: CASSLLLTGELFF
cdr3_nt: TGTGCCAGCAGCTTACTCTTGACCGGGGAGCTGTTTTTT
cdr3_length: 13
d_call: .
j_call: TRBJ2-2
v_call: TRBV11-1
clone_size: .

cdr3_aa: CASSLRTGDLNEQFF
cdr3_nt: TGCGCCAGCAGCTTGAGGACAGGGGACCTTAATGAGCAGTTCTTC
cdr3_length: 15
d_call: TRBD1
j_call: TRBJ2-1
v_call: TRBV5-1
clone_size: .

cdr3_aa: CASSLGLGYHEQYF
cdr3_nt: TGTGCCAGCAGTTTGGGACTAGGTTACCACGAGCAGTACTTC
cdr3_length: 14
d_call: TRBD2
j_call: TRBJ2-7
v_call: TRBV27
clone_size: .

cdr3_aa: CASSHPGTPSYEQYF
cdr3_nt: TGTGCCAGCAGCCATCCCGGGACTCCTTCCTACGAGCAGTACTTC
cdr3_length: 15
d_call: .
j_call: TRBJ2-7
v_call: TRBV5-4
clone_size: .

cdr3_aa: CSVALAAYNEQFF
cdr3_nt: TGCAGCGTTGCACTAGCGGCCTACAATGAGCAGTTCTTC
cdr3_length: 13
d_call: TRBD2
j_call: TRBJ2-1
v_call: TRBV29-1
clone_size: .

cdr3_aa: CAISESQGAAENTEAFF
cdr3_nt: TGTGCCATCAGTGAGTCACAGGGGGCTGCAGAAAACACTGAAGCTTTCTTT
cdr3_length: 17
d_call: TRBD1
j_call: TRBJ1-1
v_call: TRBV10-3
clone_size: .